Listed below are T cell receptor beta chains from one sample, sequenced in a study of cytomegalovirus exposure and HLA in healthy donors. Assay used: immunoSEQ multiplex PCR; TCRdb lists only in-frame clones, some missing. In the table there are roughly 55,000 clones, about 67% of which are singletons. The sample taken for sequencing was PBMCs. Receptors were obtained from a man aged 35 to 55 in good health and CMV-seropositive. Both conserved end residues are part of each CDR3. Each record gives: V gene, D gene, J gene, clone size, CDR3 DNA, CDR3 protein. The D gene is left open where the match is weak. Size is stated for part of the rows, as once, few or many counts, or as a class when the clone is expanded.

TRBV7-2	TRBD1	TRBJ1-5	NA	TGTGCCAGCAGCGACAGGGTTAGCAATCAGCCCCAGCATTTT	CASSDRVSNQPQHF
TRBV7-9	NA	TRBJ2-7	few	TGTGCCAGCAGCTCGCCGATAGACGAGCAGTACTTC	CASSSPIDEQYF
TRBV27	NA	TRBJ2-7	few	TGTGCCAGCAGTTTATCGCAGGCGATGAGCCCCTACGAGCAGTACTTC	CASSLSQAMSPYEQYF
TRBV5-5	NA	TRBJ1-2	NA	TGTGCCAGCAGCTTAAAAGGGGGCTATGGCTACACCTTC	CASSLKGGYGYTF
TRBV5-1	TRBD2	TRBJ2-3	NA	TGCGCCAGCAGAAGCGGGGAACACACAGATACGCAGTATTTT	CASRSGEHTDTQYF
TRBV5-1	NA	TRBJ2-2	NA	TGCGCCAGCAGCTTGGCGGTTCTAGCGTCCGGGGAGCTGTTTTTT	CASSLAVLASGELFF
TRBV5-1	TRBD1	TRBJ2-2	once	TGCGCCAGCAGTCCTCCGGGACAGTTGACCGGGGAGCTGTTTTTT	CASSPPGQLTGELFF
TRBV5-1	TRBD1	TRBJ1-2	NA	TGCGCCAGCAGCTGGTCCTCAGGGGGAACGGGTGGCTACACCTTC	CASSWSSGGTGGYTF
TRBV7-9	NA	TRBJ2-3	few	TGTGCCAGCAGCTTGGGGGCAGGTGCAGATACGCAGTATTTT	CASSLGAGADTQYF
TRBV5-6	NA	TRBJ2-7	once	TGTGCCAGCAGCTTGGTGGGGGGCTACGAGCAGTACTTC	CASSLVGGYEQYF
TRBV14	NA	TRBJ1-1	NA	TGTGCCAGCAGCCAAGATGGGGGTTGGGGGGACACTGAAGCTTTCTTT	CASSQDGGWGDTEAFF
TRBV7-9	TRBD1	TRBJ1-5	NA	TGTGCCAGCAGCTTAGTGGGACAGATTAGCAATCAGCCCCAGCATTTT	CASSLVGQISNQPQHF
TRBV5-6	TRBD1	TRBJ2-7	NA	TGTGCCAGTAACCGGGACAGGGGACCCGAGCAGTACTTC	CASNRDRGPEQYF
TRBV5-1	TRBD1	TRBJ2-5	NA	TGCGCCAGCAGCTTGCGACAGGGGGCTGAGACCCAGTACTTC	CASSLRQGAETQYF
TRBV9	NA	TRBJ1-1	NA	TGTGCCAGCAGCGTAGTAAGGGAGCGCACTGAAGCTTTCTTT	CASSVVRERTEAFF
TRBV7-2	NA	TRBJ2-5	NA	TGTGCCAGCAGCCTAGGGGGGACAAGTCAGGAGACCCAGTACTTC	CASSLGGTSQETQYF
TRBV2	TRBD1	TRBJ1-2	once	TGTGCCAGCAGTTCTGAGGCAGGGGGCCTCGCTAACTATGGCTACACCTTC	CASSSEAGGLANYGYTF
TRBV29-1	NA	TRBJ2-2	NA	TGCAGCGTTGTTGGCGGGTCGAACACCGGGGAGCTGTTTTTT	CSVVGGSNTGELFF